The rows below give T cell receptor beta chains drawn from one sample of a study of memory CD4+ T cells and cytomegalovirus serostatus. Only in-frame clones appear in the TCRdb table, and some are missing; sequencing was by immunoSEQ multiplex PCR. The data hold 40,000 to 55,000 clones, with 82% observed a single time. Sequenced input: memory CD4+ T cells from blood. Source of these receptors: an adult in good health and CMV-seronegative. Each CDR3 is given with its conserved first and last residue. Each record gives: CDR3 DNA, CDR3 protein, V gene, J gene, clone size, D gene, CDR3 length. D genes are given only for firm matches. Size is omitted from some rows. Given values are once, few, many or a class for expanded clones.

CDR3 DNA: TGTGCCAGCAGCCGGAAACTAGCGGGGGACACAGATACGCAGTATTTT; CDR3 protein: CASSRKLAGDTDTQYF; V gene: TRBV13; J gene: TRBJ2-3; clone size: NA; D gene: TRBD2; CDR3 length: 16
CDR3 DNA: TGCAGCGTTGAAGCGAAGGGACAAACCTATGGCTACACCTTC; CDR3 protein: CSVEAKGQTYGYTF; V gene: TRBV29-1; J gene: TRBJ1-2; clone size: NA; D gene: NA; CDR3 length: 14
CDR3 DNA: TGTGCCAGTAGTAGGGACAGGGCAGGTGGCTACACCTTC; CDR3 protein: CASSRDRAGGYTF; V gene: TRBV19; J gene: TRBJ1-2; clone size: few; D gene: TRBD1; CDR3 length: 13
CDR3 DNA: TGCGCCAGCAGCCAAGGATTAGCGGGGGGTTCAGATACGCAGTATTTT; CDR3 protein: CASSQGLAGGSDTQYF; V gene: TRBV4-3; J gene: TRBJ2-3; clone size: NA; D gene: TRBD2; CDR3 length: 16
CDR3 DNA: TGCGCCAGCTTCAGGGGGCGCGGAGATGAAGCTTTCTTT; CDR3 protein: CASFRGRGDEAFF; V gene: TRBV10-2; J gene: TRBJ1-1; clone size: NA; D gene: TRBD1; CDR3 length: 13
CDR3 DNA: TGCGCCAGCAGCTTGGATGGTAGCAATCAGCCCCAGCATTTT; CDR3 protein: CASSLDGSNQPQHF; V gene: TRBV5-1; J gene: TRBJ1-5; clone size: NA; D gene: NA; CDR3 length: 14
CDR3 DNA: TGTGCCAGCAGCTCCACGGGTGAGAAGGAGACCCAGTACTTC; CDR3 protein: CASSSTGEKETQYF; V gene: TRBV7-2; J gene: TRBJ2-5; clone size: NA; D gene: NA; CDR3 length: 14
CDR3 DNA: TGTGCCAGCTCACTCCAGGGCCCCTACTCCTCTAGGCATTTT; CDR3 protein: CASSLQGPYSSRHF; V gene: TRBV18; J gene: TRBJ1-5; clone size: once; D gene: NA; CDR3 length: 14
CDR3 DNA: TGTGCCAGCAGGGCGTGGCAGGGAGGAACCGGGGAGCTGTTTTTT; CDR3 protein: CASRAWQGGTGELFF; V gene: TRBV7-8; J gene: TRBJ2-2; clone size: NA; D gene: NA; CDR3 length: 15
CDR3 DNA: TGTGCCACCAGCAGAGATCAGGGTGTCAGGGACCACGAGCAGTACTTC; CDR3 protein: CATSRDQGVRDHEQYF; V gene: TRBV15; J gene: TRBJ2-7; clone size: NA; D gene: NA; CDR3 length: 16
CDR3 DNA: TGTGCCAGCAGTTCCGCCGATAGGTTCGACGAGCAGTACTTC; CDR3 protein: CASSSADRFDEQYF; V gene: TRBV28; J gene: TRBJ2-7; clone size: once; D gene: NA; CDR3 length: 14
CDR3 DNA: TGCAGCGTAGTGTACTTGGGGGCCATGAACACTGAAGCTTTCTTT; CDR3 protein: CSVVYLGAMNTEAFF; V gene: TRBV29-1; J gene: TRBJ1-1; clone size: NA; D gene: NA; CDR3 length: 15
CDR3 DNA: TGCGCCAGCAGCGTCGGACAGTACACTGAAGCTTTCTTT; CDR3 protein: CASSVGQYTEAFF; V gene: TRBV5-1; J gene: TRBJ1-1; clone size: NA; D gene: NA; CDR3 length: 13
CDR3 DNA: TGTGCCAGCAGCTTTTTTTGGAACTCGAACACCGGGGAGCTGTTTTTT; CDR3 protein: CASSFFWNSNTGELFF; V gene: TRBV5-4; J gene: TRBJ2-2; clone size: NA; D gene: NA; CDR3 length: 16
CDR3 DNA: TGCGCCAGCAGGGCGGACTCCAATGTGGAGACCCAGTACTTC; CDR3 protein: CASRADSNVETQYF; V gene: TRBV5-1; J gene: TRBJ2-5; clone size: NA; D gene: NA; CDR3 length: 14
CDR3 DNA: TGTGCCAGCAGTTATTGGGGCGGGGACAGGTTGAGCTCCTATAATTCACCCCTCCACTTT; CDR3 protein: CASSYWGGDRLSSYNSPLHF; V gene: TRBV27; J gene: TRBJ1-6; clone size: NA; D gene: TRBD1; CDR3 length: 20
CDR3 DNA: TGTGCCATCAGGATAGGGACAGGGGGCTTTAACACTGAAGCTTTCTTT; CDR3 protein: CAIRIGTGGFNTEAFF; V gene: TRBV10-3; J gene: TRBJ1-1; clone size: NA; D gene: TRBD1; CDR3 length: 16
CDR3 DNA: TGTGCCAGTAGTGAGGTTAATGAAAAACTGTTTTTT; CDR3 protein: CASSEVNEKLFF; V gene: TRBV19; J gene: TRBJ1-4; clone size: medium-sized; D gene: NA; CDR3 length: 12
CDR3 DNA: TGCGCCAGCAGCTTGGCGGGGGGGAACACTGAAGCTTTCTTT; CDR3 protein: CASSLAGGNTEAFF; V gene: TRBV5-1; J gene: TRBJ1-1; clone size: NA; D gene: NA; CDR3 length: 14
CDR3 DNA: TGTGCCTGGAGTGTTAGGCAGGGCACGAACACCGGGGAGCTGTTTTTT; CDR3 protein: CAWSVRQGTNTGELFF; V gene: TRBV30; J gene: TRBJ2-2; clone size: few; D gene: NA; CDR3 length: 16
CDR3 DNA: TGTGCCAGTAGTATCCAGGGGGCAGAAAATTCACCCCTCCACTTT; CDR3 protein: CASSIQGAENSPLHF; V gene: TRBV19; J gene: TRBJ1-6; clone size: NA; D gene: TRBD1; CDR3 length: 15
CDR3 DNA: TGTGCCTGGAGTCCCGGCAGTAGCGGGGGGGCAGTTACGCAGTATTTT; CDR3 protein: CAWSPGSSGGAVTQYF; V gene: TRBV30; J gene: TRBJ2-3; clone size: NA; D gene: TRBD2; CDR3 length: 16
CDR3 DNA: TGTGCCAGCAGCTTGGAAGGGGGCAGCGAGCAGTACTTC; CDR3 protein: CASSLEGGSEQYF; V gene: TRBV5-4; J gene: TRBJ2-7; clone size: NA; D gene: TRBD1; CDR3 length: 13
CDR3 DNA: TGTGCCAGCAGTCCGGGAGGGCAGAGAAATCAGCCCCAGCATTTT; CDR3 protein: CASSPGGQRNQPQHF; V gene: TRBV28; J gene: TRBJ1-5; clone size: NA; D gene: NA; CDR3 length: 15
CDR3 DNA: TGTGCCAGCAGTTACGCAGGTCCCTACAATGAGCAGTTCTTC; CDR3 protein: CASSYAGPYNEQFF; V gene: TRBV6-5; J gene: TRBJ2-1; clone size: NA; D gene: NA; CDR3 length: 14
CDR3 DNA: TGTGCCAGCAGCTACGACCCCGCCACAGATACGCAGTATTTT; CDR3 protein: CASSYDPATDTQYF; V gene: TRBV7-3; J gene: TRBJ2-3; clone size: NA; D gene: NA; CDR3 length: 14
CDR3 DNA: TGTGCCAGCAGTCCCCGAGGTGGAGGAATGAGTCTACGACTAAACACCATATATTTT; CDR3 protein: CASSPRGGGMSLRLNTIYF; V gene: TRBV27; J gene: TRBJ1-3; clone size: NA; D gene: NA; CDR3 length: 19
CDR3 DNA: TGCGCCAGCACCCTGGGGCGGACGACAGGGATGAACACTGAAGCTTTCTTT; CDR3 protein: CASTLGRTTGMNTEAFF; V gene: TRBV5-1; J gene: TRBJ1-1; clone size: NA; D gene: TRBD1; CDR3 length: 17
CDR3 DNA: TGTGCCTGGAGTAGTTATGAGCAGTTCTTC; CDR3 protein: CAWSSYEQFF; V gene: TRBV30; J gene: TRBJ2-1; clone size: few; D gene: NA; CDR3 length: 10
CDR3 DNA: TGTGCCAGCAGCTTGGATCCGAACACTGAAGCTTTCTTT; CDR3 protein: CASSLDPNTEAFF; V gene: TRBV5-6; J gene: TRBJ1-1; clone size: NA; D gene: NA; CDR3 length: 13
CDR3 DNA: TGTGCCAGCAGCTTCCGGGCCTACACAGATACGCAGTATTTT; CDR3 protein: CASSFRAYTDTQYF; V gene: TRBV11-3; J gene: TRBJ2-3; clone size: NA; D gene: NA; CDR3 length: 14
CDR3 DNA: TGTGCCTGGAGTGTATTCCAGGGGGCTTCCTACGAGCAGTACTTC; CDR3 protein: CAWSVFQGASYEQYF; V gene: TRBV30; J gene: TRBJ2-7; clone size: NA; D gene: TRBD1; CDR3 length: 15
CDR3 DNA: TGTGCCAGCAGTCGGGACGGGAACACTGAAGCTTTCTTT; CDR3 protein: CASSRDGNTEAFF; V gene: TRBV2; J gene: TRBJ1-1; clone size: NA; D gene: NA; CDR3 length: 13
CDR3 DNA: TGTGCCAGCAGCCCGGGGACGGGGAGGAGTGGCTACACCTTC; CDR3 protein: CASSPGTGRSGYTF; V gene: TRBV7-8; J gene: TRBJ1-2; clone size: NA; D gene: NA; CDR3 length: 14
CDR3 DNA: TGTGCCAGCAGTGAAGGGGGTTCTCGGGCCAACGTCCTGACTTTC; CDR3 protein: CASSEGGSRANVLTF; V gene: TRBV6-1; J gene: TRBJ2-6; clone size: once; D gene: NA; CDR3 length: 15
CDR3 DNA: TGTGCCAGCAGCTTCAGGACAGGGACCAACACAGATACGCAGTATTTT; CDR3 protein: CASSFRTGTNTDTQYF; V gene: TRBV5-4; J gene: TRBJ2-3; clone size: NA; D gene: TRBD1; CDR3 length: 16
CDR3 DNA: TGTGCCAGCAGTGAAGCGCTTCCGGGGTATGGAGCGGGGGACCGGATCTACGAGCAGTACTTC; CDR3 protein: CASSEALPGYGAGDRIYEQYF; V gene: TRBV2; J gene: TRBJ2-7; clone size: NA; D gene: TRBD2; CDR3 length: 21
CDR3 DNA: TGTGCCAGCTCACCCCTGGAGGATTCTAATGAAAAACTGTTTTTT; CDR3 protein: CASSPLEDSNEKLFF; V gene: TRBV18; J gene: TRBJ1-4; clone size: once; D gene: NA; CDR3 length: 15
CDR3 DNA: TGCAGTGCTCGGAGACAAGAGACCCAGTACTTC; CDR3 protein: CSARRQETQYF; V gene: TRBV20-1; J gene: TRBJ2-5; clone size: NA; D gene: NA; CDR3 length: 11
CDR3 DNA: TGCGCCAGCAGCATTGGGGGAGATACGCAGTATTTT; CDR3 protein: CASSIGGDTQYF; V gene: TRBV5-1; J gene: TRBJ2-3; clone size: NA; D gene: NA; CDR3 length: 12
CDR3 DNA: TGTGCCAGCGAGCCTAGCTCGAACACCGGGGAGCTGTTTTTT; CDR3 protein: CASEPSSNTGELFF; V gene: TRBV2; J gene: TRBJ2-2; clone size: NA; D gene: NA; CDR3 length: 14
CDR3 DNA: TGTGCCTGCACAGATTTCTACGAGCAGTACTTC; CDR3 protein: CACTDFYEQYF; V gene: TRBV30; J gene: TRBJ2-7; clone size: few; D gene: NA; CDR3 length: 11
CDR3 DNA: TGTGCCAGCAGCTTAGGGCCAGGGGGCAACGCGGCAGGCGAGCAGTACTTC; CDR3 protein: CASSLGPGGNAAGEQYF; V gene: TRBV7-8; J gene: TRBJ2-7; clone size: NA; D gene: TRBD1; CDR3 length: 17
CDR3 DNA: TGTGCCTGGGGCCGACAGGGGGTCGATGAGCAGTTCTTC; CDR3 protein: CAWGRQGVDEQFF; V gene: TRBV30; J gene: TRBJ2-1; clone size: NA; D gene: TRBD1; CDR3 length: 13
CDR3 DNA: TGCGCCAGCAGCCCAAACGGACAGGGGGCCGGGGAGCTGTTTTTT; CDR3 protein: CASSPNGQGAGELFF; V gene: TRBV5-1; J gene: TRBJ2-2; clone size: NA; D gene: TRBD1; CDR3 length: 15
CDR3 DNA: TGTGCCAGCAGCCTACTTGGGCAGGGCTACAATGAGCAGTTCTTC; CDR3 protein: CASSLLGQGYNEQFF; V gene: TRBV7-8; J gene: TRBJ2-1; clone size: NA; D gene: NA; CDR3 length: 15
CDR3 DNA: TGCGCCAGCAGCTTGGCCGGGGCGGGGTGGACCGGGGAGCTGTTTTTT; CDR3 protein: CASSLAGAGWTGELFF; V gene: TRBV5-1; J gene: TRBJ2-2; clone size: NA; D gene: NA; CDR3 length: 16
CDR3 DNA: TGTGCCAGCAGAAGACTAGCGGGGACGAGTGAGCAGTTCTTC; CDR3 protein: CASRRLAGTSEQFF; V gene: TRBV7-3; J gene: TRBJ2-1; clone size: NA; D gene: TRBD2; CDR3 length: 14
CDR3 DNA: TGTGCCAGCAGTCTATCCTGGAATCAGCCCCAGCATTTT; CDR3 protein: CASSLSWNQPQHF; V gene: TRBV7-2; J gene: TRBJ1-5; clone size: NA; D gene: NA; CDR3 length: 13
CDR3 DNA: TGTGCCAGCAACCAATTACAGGGGCGGTTTACAACCCGGGGGACTCTTTCACCCCTCCACTTT; CDR3 protein: CASNQLQGRFTTRGTLSPLHF; V gene: TRBV28; J gene: TRBJ1-6; clone size: NA; D gene: TRBD1; CDR3 length: 21
CDR3 DNA: TGTGCCAGCAGCTTAGTTGGGGATACGCAGTATTTT; CDR3 protein: CASSLVGDTQYF; V gene: TRBV7-9; J gene: TRBJ2-3; clone size: NA; D gene: NA; CDR3 length: 12
CDR3 DNA: TGTGCCAGCAGTTTAGGGACAGGGGGGAAAGCCGGGGAGCTGTTTTTT; CDR3 protein: CASSLGTGGKAGELFF; V gene: TRBV27; J gene: TRBJ2-2; clone size: NA; D gene: TRBD1; CDR3 length: 16
CDR3 DNA: TGTGCCAGCAGCTTTGGGACGGGGATCTTGGGGACTGAAGCTTTCTTT; CDR3 protein: CASSFGTGILGTEAFF; V gene: TRBV7-2; J gene: TRBJ1-1; clone size: NA; D gene: NA; CDR3 length: 16
CDR3 DNA: TGTGCCAGCAGTTTGGACAGGGACGAGCAGTACTTC; CDR3 protein: CASSLDRDEQYF; V gene: TRBV2; J gene: TRBJ2-7; clone size: NA; D gene: TRBD1; CDR3 length: 12